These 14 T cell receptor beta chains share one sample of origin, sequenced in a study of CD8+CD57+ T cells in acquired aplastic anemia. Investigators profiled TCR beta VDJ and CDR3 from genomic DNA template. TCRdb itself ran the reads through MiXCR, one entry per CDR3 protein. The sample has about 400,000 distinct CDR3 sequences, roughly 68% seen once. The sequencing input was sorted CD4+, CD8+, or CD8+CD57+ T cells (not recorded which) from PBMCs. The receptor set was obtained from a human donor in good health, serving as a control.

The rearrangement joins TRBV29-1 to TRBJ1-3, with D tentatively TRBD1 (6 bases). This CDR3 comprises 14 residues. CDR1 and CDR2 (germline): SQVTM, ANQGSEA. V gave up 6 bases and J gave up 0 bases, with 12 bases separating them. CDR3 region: CSVAGTHSGNTIYF. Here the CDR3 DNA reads TGCAGCGTGGCCGGGACACACTCTGGAAACACCATATATTTT.

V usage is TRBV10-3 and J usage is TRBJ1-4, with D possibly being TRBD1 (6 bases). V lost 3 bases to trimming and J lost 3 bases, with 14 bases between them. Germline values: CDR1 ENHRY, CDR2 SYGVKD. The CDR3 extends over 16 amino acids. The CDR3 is CAISEQGGQANEKLFF. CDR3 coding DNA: TGTGCCATCAGTGAACAGGGAGGGCAGGCTAATGAAAAACTGTTTTTT.

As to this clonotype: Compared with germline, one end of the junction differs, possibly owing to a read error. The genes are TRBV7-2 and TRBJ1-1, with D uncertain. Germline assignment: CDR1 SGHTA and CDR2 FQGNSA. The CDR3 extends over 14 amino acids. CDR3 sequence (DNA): TGCGCCAGCAGCCTATCGCCCGGGAACACTGAAGCTTTCTTT. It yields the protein CASSLSPGNTEAFF. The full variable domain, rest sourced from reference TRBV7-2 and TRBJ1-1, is GAGVSQSPSNKVTEKGKDVELRCDPISGHTALYWYRQSLGQGLEFLIYFQGNSAPDKSGLPSDRFSAERTGGSVSTLTIQRTQQEDSAVYLCASSLSPGNTEAFFGQGTRLTVV.

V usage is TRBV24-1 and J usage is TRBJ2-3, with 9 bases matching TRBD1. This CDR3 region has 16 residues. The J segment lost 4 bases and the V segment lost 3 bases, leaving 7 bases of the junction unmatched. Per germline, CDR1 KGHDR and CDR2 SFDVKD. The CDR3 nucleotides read TGTGCCACCAGTGATCACGGACAGGGGAGGTCAGATACGCAGTATTTT. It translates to CATSDHGQGRSDTQYF.

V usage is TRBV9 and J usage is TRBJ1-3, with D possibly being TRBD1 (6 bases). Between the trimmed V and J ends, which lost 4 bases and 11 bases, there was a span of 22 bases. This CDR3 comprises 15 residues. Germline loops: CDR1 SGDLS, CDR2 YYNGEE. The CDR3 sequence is CASSRLGGSSSSIYF. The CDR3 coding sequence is TGTGCCAGCAGCCGCCTGGGGGGCTCGAGCAGTTCCATATATTTT. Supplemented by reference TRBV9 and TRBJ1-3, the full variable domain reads DSGVTQTPKHLITATGQRVTLRCSPRSGDLSVYWYQQSLDQGLQFLIQYYNGEERAKGNILERFSAQQFPDLHSELNLSSLELGDSALYFCASSRLGGSSSSIYFGEGSWLTVV.

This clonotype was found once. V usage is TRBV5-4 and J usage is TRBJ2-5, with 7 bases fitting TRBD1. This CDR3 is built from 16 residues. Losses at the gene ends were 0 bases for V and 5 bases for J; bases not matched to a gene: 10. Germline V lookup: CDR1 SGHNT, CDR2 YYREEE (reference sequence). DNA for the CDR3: TGTGCCAGCAGCTTGGGACAGGGTTATTTGTGGGAGACCCAGTACTTC. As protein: CASSLGQGYLWETQYF.

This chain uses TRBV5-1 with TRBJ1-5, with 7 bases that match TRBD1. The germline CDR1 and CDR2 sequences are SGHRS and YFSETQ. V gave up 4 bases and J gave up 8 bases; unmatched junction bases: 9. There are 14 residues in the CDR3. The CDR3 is CASSGPAGGEPQHF. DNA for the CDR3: TGCGCCAGCAGCGGCCCGGCAGGGGGTGAGCCCCAGCATTTT.

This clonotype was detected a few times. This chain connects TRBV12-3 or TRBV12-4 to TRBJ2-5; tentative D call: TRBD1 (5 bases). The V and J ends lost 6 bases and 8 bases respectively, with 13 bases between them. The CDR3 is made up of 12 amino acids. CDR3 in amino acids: CASSRQGGTQYF. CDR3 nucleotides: TGTGCCAGCAGCCGGCAGGGTGGTACCCAGTACTTC.

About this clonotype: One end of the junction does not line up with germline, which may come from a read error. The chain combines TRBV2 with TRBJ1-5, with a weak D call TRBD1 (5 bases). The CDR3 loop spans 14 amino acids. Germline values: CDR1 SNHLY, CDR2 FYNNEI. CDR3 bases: TGTGCCAGCAGTCCCGGGAGGACGGGGCAGCCCCAGCACTTT. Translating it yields CASSPGRTGQPQHF. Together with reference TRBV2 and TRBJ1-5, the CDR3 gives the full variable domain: EPEVTQTPSHQVTQMGQEVILRCVPISNHLYFYWYRQILGQKVEFLVSFYNNEISEKSEIFDDQFSVERPDGSNFTLKIRSTKLEDSAMYFCASSPGRTGQPQHFGDGTRLSIL.

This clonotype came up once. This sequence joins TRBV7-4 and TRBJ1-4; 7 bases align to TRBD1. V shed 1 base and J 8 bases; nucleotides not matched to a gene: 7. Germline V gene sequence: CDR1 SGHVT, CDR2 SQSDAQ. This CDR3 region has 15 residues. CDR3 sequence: CASSLDNRGREKLFF. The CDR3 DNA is TGTGCCAGCAGCTTAGACAACAGGGGACGAGAAAAACTGTTTTTT.

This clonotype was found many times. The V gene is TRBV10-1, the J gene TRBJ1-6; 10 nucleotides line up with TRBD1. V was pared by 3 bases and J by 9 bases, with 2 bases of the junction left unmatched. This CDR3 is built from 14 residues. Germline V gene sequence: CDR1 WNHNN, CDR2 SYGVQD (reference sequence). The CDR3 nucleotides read TGCGCCAGCAGTGATCGGACAGGGGGTTCACCCCTCCACTTT. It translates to CASSDRTGGSPLHF.

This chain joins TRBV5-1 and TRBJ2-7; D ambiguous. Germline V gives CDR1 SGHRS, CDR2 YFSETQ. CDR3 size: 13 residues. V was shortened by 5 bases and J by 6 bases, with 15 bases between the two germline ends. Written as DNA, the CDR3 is TGCGCCAGCAGTTACGGCCTTTCAGTCGAGCAGTACTTC. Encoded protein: CASSYGLSVEQYF.

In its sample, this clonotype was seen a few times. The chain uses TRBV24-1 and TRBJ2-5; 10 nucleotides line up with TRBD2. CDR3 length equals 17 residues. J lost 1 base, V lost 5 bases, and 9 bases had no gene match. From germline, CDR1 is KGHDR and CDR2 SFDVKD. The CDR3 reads CATSVRLAGAPQETQYF. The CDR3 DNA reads TGTGCCACCAGTGTTAGGCTAGCGGGGGCCCCCCAAGAGACCCAGTACTTC.

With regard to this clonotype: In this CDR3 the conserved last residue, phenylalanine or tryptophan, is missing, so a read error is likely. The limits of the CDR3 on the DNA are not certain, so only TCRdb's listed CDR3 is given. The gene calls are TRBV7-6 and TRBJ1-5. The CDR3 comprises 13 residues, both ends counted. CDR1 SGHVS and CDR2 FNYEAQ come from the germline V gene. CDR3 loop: CASSLDVPDCEQY.